This is a list of T cell receptor beta chains from one sample in a study of PD-1 blockade in classical Hodgkin lymphoma. Clones were read by immunoSEQ multiplex PCR, and TCRdb kept only the in-frame ones, dropping some. The sample has tens of thousands of clones, 80% seen once. The specimen comprised peripheral blood mononuclear cells (PBMCs), sampled before the fourth cycle of nivolumab. Receptors originate from a human donor with classical Hodgkin lymphoma. Each CDR3 is given with its conserved first and last residue. Fields, in order: V gene, J gene, clone size, D gene, CDR3 length, CDR3 DNA, CDR3 protein. A D gene is named only where the DNA matches it firmly. A clone size is listed for some rows: how often the clone was seen (once, few, many), or a class if it is expanded.

V: TRBV7-2
J: TRBJ1-2
size: .
D: .
length: 12
DNA: TGTGCCAGCAGCTTACAAAACTATGGCTACACCTTC
CDR3: CASSLQNYGYTF

V: TRBV5-1
J: TRBJ2-3
size: .
D: TRBD2
length: 18
DNA: TGCGCCAGCAGCCGGGCGAGCGGGGGCGTTCGGGGGACAGATACGCAGTATTTT
CDR3: CASSRASGGVRGTDTQYF

V: TRBV30
J: TRBJ1-1
size: .
D: .
length: 13
DNA: TGTGCCTGGAGTGTAGGGGAAATGACTGAAGCTTTCTTT
CDR3: CAWSVGEMTEAFF

V: TRBV25-1
J: TRBJ2-7
size: .
D: .
length: 13
DNA: TGTGCCAGCAGTGCCAATGGGGCCTACGAGCAGTACTTC
CDR3: CASSANGAYEQYF

V: TRBV28
J: TRBJ1-5
size: .
D: .
length: 14
DNA: TGTGCCAGCACTCCCCAGTTTAGGGCTCAGCCCCAGCATTTT
CDR3: CASTPQFRAQPQHF

V: TRBV13
J: TRBJ2-7
size: few
D: .
length: 15
DNA: TGTGCCAGCAGCTCTACAACCGGGACACTCTACGAGCAGTACTTC
CDR3: CASSSTTGTLYEQYF

V: TRBV14
J: TRBJ2-1
size: once
D: TRBD2
length: 16
DNA: TGTGCCAGCAGCCAAGGTGGTAGCGGGAGAAACTCTGAGCAGTTCTTC
CDR3: CASSQGGSGRNSEQFF

V: TRBV27
J: TRBJ1-3
size: .
D: .
length: 15
DNA: TGTGCCAGCAGTTTAGGGGGTGCGGGCGGAAACACCATATATTTT
CDR3: CASSLGGAGGNTIYF

V: TRBV4-1
J: TRBJ1-4
size: .
D: .
length: 15
DNA: TGCGCCAGCAGCCAAAGGAGTCTTCTTAATGAAAAACTGTTTTTT
CDR3: CASSQRSLLNEKLFF

V: TRBV29-1
J: TRBJ2-7
size: .
D: .
length: 17
DNA: TGCAGCGCCTCGAATTTTAGACCGGGACATAGCTCCTACGAGCAGTACTTC
CDR3: CSASNFRPGHSSYEQYF

V: TRBV7-7
J: TRBJ2-5
size: .
D: .
length: 13
DNA: TGTGCTAGCAGCTTGCAGTATCGAGAGACCCAGTACTTC
CDR3: CASSLQYRETQYF